This passage covers 20 T cell receptor beta chains from one sample sequenced in a study of cytomegalovirus exposure and HLA in healthy donors. Assay: immunoSEQ multiplex PCR; the TCRdb copy retains only in-frame clones and omits some. This table holds 140,000 to 150,000 clones, roughly 89% found once. Specimen: PBMCs. All receptors come from a man younger than 30 in good health and CMV-seropositive.

The genes are TRBV6-5 and TRBJ1-2, with a tentative D call TRBD1 (6 bases). There are 15 residues in the CDR3. The germline CDR1 and CDR2 sequences are MNHEY and SVGAGI. Trimming took off 5 bases at V and 4 bases at J, with 17 bases between the two ends. CDR3 protein: CASSGGTEDGYGYTF. CDR3 nucleotides: TGTGCCAGCAGTGGGGGCACAGAAGATGGCTATGGCTACACCTTC.

This clone was observed a single time. V is TRBV29-1 and J is TRBJ1-3; D is ambiguous. The germline gives CDR1 SQVTM, CDR2 ANQGSEA. The length of the CDR3 is 13 residues. V lost 6 bases and J lost 4, with 13 bases in between. The CDR3 spells CSVALGAGNTIYF. The CDR3 bases are TGCAGCGTCGCTTTGGGAGCGGGAAACACCATATATTTT.

The chain joins TRBV5-1 to TRBJ2-3; 8 bases are shared with TRBD1. Germline assignment: CDR1 SGHRS and CDR2 YFSETQ. V lost 6 bases, J lost 3 bases, and 15 bases stayed unmatched. This CDR3 region has 17 residues. CDR3: CASNRGAQTEGTDTQYF. CDR3 in DNA: TGCGCCAGCAACAGGGGGGCTCAGACAGAGGGGACAGATACGCAGTATTTT.

V gene TRBV5-1 combines with J gene TRBJ2-7; 7 positions match TRBD1. The J segment lost 5 bases and the V segment lost 3 bases, leaving 8 bases of the junction unmatched. The V gene's germline CDR1 is SGHRS and CDR2 YFSETQ. The CDR3 consists of 14 residues. CDR3 DNA sequence: TGCGCCAGCAGCTCGACAGGGCTCACCCACGAGCAGTACTTC. Amino acid sequence: CASSSTGLTHEQYF.

The chain combines TRBV5-4 with TRBJ2-5, with 11 bases lining up with TRBD2. The length of the CDR3 is 15 residues. The germline gives CDR1 SGHNT, CDR2 YYREEE (reference sequence). J gave up 2 bases and V 4 bases, and 4 bases lay outside the gene matches. CDR3 bases: TGTGCCAGCAGCCTTAGCGGGGGGGGACAAGAGACCCAGTACTTC. Its protein is CASSLSGGGQETQYF.

This chain links TRBV4-1 with TRBJ2-7; 11 bases match TRBD1. The CDR3 loop spans 18 amino acids. Losses at the gene ends were 0 bases for V and 5 bases for J; bases not matched to a gene: 12. The germline CDR1 and CDR2 sequences are MGHRA and YSYEKL. CDR3 sequence (DNA): TGCGCCAGCAGCCAAGAAGGGGGATATGGACAGGGGGCTGACGAGCAGTACTTC. Protein product: CASSQEGGYGQGADEQYF.

This clone has a handful of counts. The chain joins TRBV5-1 to TRBJ2-7, with D hard to call. Between the trimmed V and J ends, which lost 2 bases and 5 bases, there was a span of 5 bases. Germline assignment: CDR1 SGHRS and CDR2 YFSETQ. The CDR3 contains 11 residues. CDR3 amino acids: CASSLSDEQYF. CDR3 bases: TGCGCCAGCAGCTTATCGGACGAGCAGTACTTC.

The genes are TRBV20-1 and TRBJ2-1; D gene ambiguous. The CDR3 length is 11 residues. CDR1 is DFQATT and CDR2 is SNEGSKA in the germline V gene (reference sequence). V was clipped by 2 bases and J by 6 bases, with 5 bases between them. DNA for the CDR3: TGCAGTGCTAGACTGAGCAATGAGCAGTTCTTC. Amino acid sequence: CSARLSNEQFF.

Only one count was recorded for this clone. The rearrangement links TRBV7-7 to TRBJ2-2, with 7 bases identical to TRBD2. The length of the CDR3 is 13 residues. Trimming at V came to 5 bases and at J to 6 bases, leaving 3 bases not matched to a gene. Germline V CDR1 and CDR2: SSHAT, FNYEAQ (reference sequence). CDR3 residues: CASSRGDSGELFF. CDR3 in DNA: TGTGCCAGCAGCCGGGGGGATTCCGGGGAGCTGTTTTTT.

The chain employs TRBV6-5 and TRBJ2-1, with D tentatively TRBD1 (5 bases). Trimming left V 3 bases short and J 5 bases short, with 11 bases between. This CDR3 is built from 14 residues. Germline loops: CDR1 MNHEY, CDR2 SVGAGI. The CDR3 DNA is TGTGCCAGCAGTTATAACAGGAATGACAATGAGCAGTTCTTC. Translating it yields CASSYNRNDNEQFF.

This rearrangement joins TRBV27 to TRBJ2-6; D not certain. The V and J ends lost 6 bases and 0 bases respectively, with 6 bases between them. This CDR3 has 14 residues. Germline V lookup: CDR1 MNHEY, CDR2 SMNVEV (reference sequence). The CDR3 loop reads CASSRSSGANVLTF. The DNA of the CDR3 is TGTGCCAGCAGCCGCAGCTCTGGGGCCAACGTCCTGACTTTC.

V is TRBV2 and J is TRBJ2-1; possible D gene TRBD2, 6 bases. CDR1 is SNHLY and CDR2 is FYNNEI in the germline V gene. CDR3 length: 13 residues. V was trimmed by 7 bases and J by 7 bases, leaving 14 bases between them. The CDR3 region is CASKLAGLNEQFF. The CDR3 bases are TGTGCCAGCAAACTAGCAGGACTAAATGAGCAGTTCTTC.

This rearrangement joins TRBV11-2 to TRBJ1-5; a possible D gene is TRBD1 (5 bases). Germline V gene lookup returns CDR1 SGHAT and CDR2 FQNNGV. V was shortened by 3 bases and J by 9 bases, with 15 bases between the two germline ends. The length of the CDR3 is 14 residues. The chain's CDR3 is CASSFGTAMGPQHF. CDR3 coding DNA: TGTGCCAGCAGCTTTGGGACTGCCATGGGGCCCCAGCATTTT. Full variable domain (remainder filled in from reference TRBV11-2 and TRBJ1-5): EAGVAQSPRYKIIEKRQSVAFWCNPISGHATLYWYQQILGQGPKLLIQFQNNGVVDDSQLPKDRFSAERLKGVDSTLKIQPAKLEDSAVYLCASSFGTAMGPQHFGDGTRLSIL.

The chain recombines TRBV6-5 with TRBJ1-1, with a weak D call TRBD1 (6 bases). Trimming took off 5 bases at V and 3 bases at J, with 10 bases between the two ends. CDR3 length: 13 amino acids. Germline V lookup: CDR1 MNHEY, CDR2 SVGAGI. The CDR3 DNA sequence: TGTGCCAGCAGTCTTGACAGGCACACTGAAGCTTTCTTT. Translation: CASSLDRHTEAFF.

This clone was picked up one time. V gene TRBV2 combines with J gene TRBJ2-3, with D perhaps matching TRBD1 (6 bases). The CDR3 covers 15 residues. The V and J ends lost 3 bases and 1 base respectively, with 11 bases between them. Germline values: CDR1 SNHLY, CDR2 FYNNEI. The CDR3 nucleotides read TGTGCCAGCAGTGACTGGGGGCAGGGCACAGATACGCAGTATTTT. Its protein product is CASSDWGQGTDTQYF.

The CDR3 sequence is CASSEGFGGPDTQYF. The CDR3, as DNA: TGTGCCAGCAGCGAAGGTTTCGGTGGGCCAGATACGCAGTATTTT. This chain connects TRBV6-4 to TRBJ2-3; D not resolved. The germline gives CDR1 MRHNA, CDR2 SNTAGT. The CDR3 is 15 residues long. V was cut by 6 bases and J by 4 bases, with 17 bases left in between.

The chain couples TRBV27 to TRBJ1-1; D call uncertain. This CDR3 has 15 amino acids. The V end was cut by 4 bases, the J end by 0 bases, with 12 bases between. In germline, CDR1 is MNHEY, CDR2 SMNVEV (reference sequence). The CDR3, as DNA: TGTGCCAGCAGTTACCAGGTTCCGATGAACACTGAAGCTTTCTTT. Translating gives CASSYQVPMNTEAFF.

The chain links TRBV27 to TRBJ1-2, with 8 nucleotides matching TRBD1. Trimming at V came to 6 bases and at J to 8 bases, leaving 11 bases not matched to a gene. Germline-derived CDR1 and CDR2 are MNHEY and SMNVEV (reference sequence). CDR3 length: 14 residues. CDR3: CASRNSGTGGGYTF. CDR3 in DNA: TGTGCCAGCAGGAACTCCGGGACAGGTGGCGGCTACACCTTC.

The V and J genes are TRBV19 and TRBJ2-1, with D tentatively TRBD2 (5 bases). V was clipped by 6 bases and J by 9 bases, with 12 bases between them. This CDR3 has 12 residues. The germline V gene has CDR1 LNHDA and CDR2 SQIVND (reference sequence). The CDR3 reads CASSRKGAEQFF. In DNA, the CDR3 is TGTGCCAGTAGCCGAAAGGGAGCTGAGCAGTTCTTC.

Comment on this clone: One end of the junction fails to match germline, which may point to a read error. The chain combines TRBV29-1 with TRBJ1-1, with a weak D call TRBD1 (6 bases). This CDR3 region has 14 residues. Germline values: CDR1 SQVTM, CDR2 ANQGSEA. CDR3 sequence reads: CSVHSGHQNAEAFF. Written as DNA, the CDR3 is TGCAGCGTCCATTCGGGACATCAGAACGCTGAAGCTTTCTTT.